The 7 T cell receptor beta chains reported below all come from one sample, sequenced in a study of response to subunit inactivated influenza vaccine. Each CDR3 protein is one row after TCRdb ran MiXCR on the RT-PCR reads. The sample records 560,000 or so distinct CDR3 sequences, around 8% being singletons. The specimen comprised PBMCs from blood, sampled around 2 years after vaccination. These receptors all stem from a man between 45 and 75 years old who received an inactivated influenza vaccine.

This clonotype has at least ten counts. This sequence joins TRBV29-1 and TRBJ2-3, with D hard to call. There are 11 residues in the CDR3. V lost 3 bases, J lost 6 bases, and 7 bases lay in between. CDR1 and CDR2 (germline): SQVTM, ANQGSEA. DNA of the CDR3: TGCAGCGTTGATGTGGGGGATACGCAGTATTTT. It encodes CSVDVGDTQYF.

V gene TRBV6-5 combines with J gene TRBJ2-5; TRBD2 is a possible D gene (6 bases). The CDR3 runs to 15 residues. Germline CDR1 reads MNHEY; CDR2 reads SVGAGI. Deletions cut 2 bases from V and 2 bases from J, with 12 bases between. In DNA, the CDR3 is TGTGCCAGCAGTTACGGTCGGGGAGGACAAGAGACCCAGTACTTC. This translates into CASSYGRGGQETQYF.

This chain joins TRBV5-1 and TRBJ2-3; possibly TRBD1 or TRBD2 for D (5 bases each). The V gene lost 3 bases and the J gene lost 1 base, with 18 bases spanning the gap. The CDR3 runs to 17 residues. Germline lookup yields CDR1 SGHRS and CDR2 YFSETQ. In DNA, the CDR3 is TGCGCCAGCAGCTCAGGACTGGGACCAGGAGGCACAGATACGCAGTATTTT. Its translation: CASSSGLGPGGTDTQYF.

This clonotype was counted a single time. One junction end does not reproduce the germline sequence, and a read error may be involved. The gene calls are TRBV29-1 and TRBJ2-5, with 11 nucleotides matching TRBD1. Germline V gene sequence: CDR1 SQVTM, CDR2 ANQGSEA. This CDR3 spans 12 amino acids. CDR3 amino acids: CSVGTGGETQNF. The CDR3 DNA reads TGCAGCGTGGGGACAGGGGGAGAGACCCAGAACTTC.

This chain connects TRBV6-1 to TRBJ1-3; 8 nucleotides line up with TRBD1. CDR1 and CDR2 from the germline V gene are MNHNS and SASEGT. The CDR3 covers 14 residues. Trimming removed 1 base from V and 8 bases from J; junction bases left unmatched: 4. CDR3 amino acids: CASSEVDREDTIYF. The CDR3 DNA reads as TGTGCCAGCAGTGAAGTGGACAGGGAGGACACCATATATTTT.

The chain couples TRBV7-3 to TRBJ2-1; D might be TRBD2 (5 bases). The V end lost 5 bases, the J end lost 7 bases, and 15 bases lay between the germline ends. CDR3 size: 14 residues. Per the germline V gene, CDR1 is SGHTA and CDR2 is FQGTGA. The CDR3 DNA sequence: TGTGCCAGCAGCCAGAGGACTGGTACAAATGAGCAGTTCTTC. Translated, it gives CASSQRTGTNEQFF.

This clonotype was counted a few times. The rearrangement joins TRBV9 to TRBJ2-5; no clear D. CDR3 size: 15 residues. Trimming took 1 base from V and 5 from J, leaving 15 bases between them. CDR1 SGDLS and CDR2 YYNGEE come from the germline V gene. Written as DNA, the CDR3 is TGTGCCAGCAGCGTATCCGGCAAACCGGTGGAGACCCAGTACTTC. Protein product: CASSVSGKPVETQYF.